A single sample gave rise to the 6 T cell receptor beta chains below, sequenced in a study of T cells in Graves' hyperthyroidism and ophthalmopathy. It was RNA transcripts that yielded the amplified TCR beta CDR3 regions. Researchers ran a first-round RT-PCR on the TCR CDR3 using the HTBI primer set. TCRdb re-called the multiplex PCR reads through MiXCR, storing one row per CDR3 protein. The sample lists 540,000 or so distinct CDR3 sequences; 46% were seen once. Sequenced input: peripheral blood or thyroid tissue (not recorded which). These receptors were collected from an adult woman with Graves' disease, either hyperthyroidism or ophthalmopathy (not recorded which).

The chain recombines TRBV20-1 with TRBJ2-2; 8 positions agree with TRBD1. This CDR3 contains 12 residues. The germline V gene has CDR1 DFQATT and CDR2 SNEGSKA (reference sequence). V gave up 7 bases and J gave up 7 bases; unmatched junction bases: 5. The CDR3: CSERGTGGELFF. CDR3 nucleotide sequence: TGCAGTGAAAGGGGGACAGGCGGGGAGCTGTTTTTT.

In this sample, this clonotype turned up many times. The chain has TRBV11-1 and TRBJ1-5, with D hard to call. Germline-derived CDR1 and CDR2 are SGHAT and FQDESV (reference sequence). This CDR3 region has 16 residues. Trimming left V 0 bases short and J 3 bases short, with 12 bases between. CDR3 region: CASSLAQSVFNQPQHF. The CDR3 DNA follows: TGTGCCAGCAGCTTAGCGCAATCAGTTTTCAATCAGCCCCAGCATTTT.

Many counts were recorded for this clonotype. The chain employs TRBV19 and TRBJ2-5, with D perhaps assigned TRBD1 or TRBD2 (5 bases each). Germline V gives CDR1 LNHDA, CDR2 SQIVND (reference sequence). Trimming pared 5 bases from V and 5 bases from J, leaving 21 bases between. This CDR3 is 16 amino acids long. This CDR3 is CASSEWDPRLGETQYF. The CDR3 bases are TGTGCCAGTAGTGAGTGGGACCCCCGCCTCGGGGAGACCCAGTACTTC.

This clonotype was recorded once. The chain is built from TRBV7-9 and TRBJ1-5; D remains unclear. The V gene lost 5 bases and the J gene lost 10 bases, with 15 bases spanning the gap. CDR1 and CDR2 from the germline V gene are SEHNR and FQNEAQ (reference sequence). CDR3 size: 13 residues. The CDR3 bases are TGTGCCAGCAGCACGGAGCGGAATTCACCCCAGCATTTT. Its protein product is CASSTERNSPQHF. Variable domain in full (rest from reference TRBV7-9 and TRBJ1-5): DTGVSQNPRHKITKRGQNVTFRCDPISEHNRLYWYRQTLGQGPEFLTYFQNEAQLEKSRLLSDRFSAERPKGSFSTLEIQRTEQGDSAMYLCASSTERNSPQHFGDGTRLSIL.

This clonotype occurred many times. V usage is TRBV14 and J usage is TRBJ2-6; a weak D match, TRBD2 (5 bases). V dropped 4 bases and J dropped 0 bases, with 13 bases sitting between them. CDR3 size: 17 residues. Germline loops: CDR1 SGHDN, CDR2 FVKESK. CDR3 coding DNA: TGTGCCAGCAGCCCGGACTTGAAATCCTCTGGGGCCAACGTCCTGACTTTC. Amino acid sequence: CASSPDLKSSGANVLTF.

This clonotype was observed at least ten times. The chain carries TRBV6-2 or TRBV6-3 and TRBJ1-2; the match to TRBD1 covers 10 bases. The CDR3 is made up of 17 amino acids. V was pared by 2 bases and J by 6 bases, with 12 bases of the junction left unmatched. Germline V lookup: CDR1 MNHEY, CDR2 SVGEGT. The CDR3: CASSYRDRGPSTDGYTF. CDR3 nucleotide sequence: TGTGCCAGCAGTTACAGGGACAGGGGCCCGTCCACGGATGGCTACACCTTC.